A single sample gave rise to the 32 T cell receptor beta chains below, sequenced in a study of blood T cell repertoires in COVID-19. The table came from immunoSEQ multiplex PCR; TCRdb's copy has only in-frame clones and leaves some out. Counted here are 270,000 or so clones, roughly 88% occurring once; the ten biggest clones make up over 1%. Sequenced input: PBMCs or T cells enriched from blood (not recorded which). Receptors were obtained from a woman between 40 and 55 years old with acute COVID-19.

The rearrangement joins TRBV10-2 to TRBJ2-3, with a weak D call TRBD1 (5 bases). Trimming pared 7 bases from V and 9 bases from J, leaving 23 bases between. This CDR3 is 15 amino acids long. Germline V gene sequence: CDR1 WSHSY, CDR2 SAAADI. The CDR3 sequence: CASTVGRGTTGTQYF. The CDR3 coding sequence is TGCGCCAGCACTGTGGGAAGAGGTACCACAGGCACGCAGTATTTT.

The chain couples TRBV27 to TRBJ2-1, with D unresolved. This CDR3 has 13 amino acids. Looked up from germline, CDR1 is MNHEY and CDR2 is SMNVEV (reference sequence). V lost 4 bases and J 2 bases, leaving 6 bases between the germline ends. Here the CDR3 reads CASSSITYNEQFF. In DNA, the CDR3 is TGTGCCAGCAGTTCTATAACCTACAATGAGCAGTTCTTC.

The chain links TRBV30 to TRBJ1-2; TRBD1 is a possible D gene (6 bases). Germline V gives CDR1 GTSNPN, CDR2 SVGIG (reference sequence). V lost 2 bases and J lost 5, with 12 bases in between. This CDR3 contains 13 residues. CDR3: CAWSPGGSYGYTF. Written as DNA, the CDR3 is TGTGCCTGGAGTCCGGGGGGCTCATATGGCTACACCTTC.

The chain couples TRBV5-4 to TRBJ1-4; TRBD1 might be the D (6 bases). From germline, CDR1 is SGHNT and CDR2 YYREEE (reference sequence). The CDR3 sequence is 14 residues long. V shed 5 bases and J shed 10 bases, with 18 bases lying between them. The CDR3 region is CASSHGKDSPKLFF. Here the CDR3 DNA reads TGTGCCAGCAGTCACGGGAAGGACAGTCCAAAACTGTTTTTT.

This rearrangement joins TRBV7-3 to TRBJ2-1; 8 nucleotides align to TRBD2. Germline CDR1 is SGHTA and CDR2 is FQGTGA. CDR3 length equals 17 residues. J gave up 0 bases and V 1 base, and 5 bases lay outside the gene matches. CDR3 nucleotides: TGTGCCAGCAGCTTAAGGAGAGCGGGAGACTCCTACAATGAGCAGTTCTTC. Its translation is CASSLRRAGDSYNEQFF.

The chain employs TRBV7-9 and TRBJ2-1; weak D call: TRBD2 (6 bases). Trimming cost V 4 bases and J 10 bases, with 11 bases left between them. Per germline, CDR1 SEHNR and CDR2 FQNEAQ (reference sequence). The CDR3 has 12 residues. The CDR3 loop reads CASSSRETEQFF. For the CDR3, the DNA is TGTGCCAGCAGCTCTCGGGAGACAGAGCAGTTCTTC.

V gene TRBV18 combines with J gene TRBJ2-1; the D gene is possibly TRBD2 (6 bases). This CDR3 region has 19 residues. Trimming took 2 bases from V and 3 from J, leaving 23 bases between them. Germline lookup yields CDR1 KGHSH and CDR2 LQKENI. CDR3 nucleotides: TGTGCCAGCTCACCAGGGGGAGGCTGGGCCGCTAAAAACTACAATGAGCAGTTCTTC. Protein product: CASSPGGGWAAKNYNEQFF.

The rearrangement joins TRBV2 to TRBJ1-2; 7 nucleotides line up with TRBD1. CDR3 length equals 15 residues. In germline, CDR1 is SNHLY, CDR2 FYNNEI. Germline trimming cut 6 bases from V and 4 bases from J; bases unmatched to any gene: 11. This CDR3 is CASRAPLTGSYGYTF. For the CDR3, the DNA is TGTGCCAGCAGGGCTCCCCTGACAGGGTCCTATGGCTACACCTTC. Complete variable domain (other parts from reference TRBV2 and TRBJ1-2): EPEVTQTPSHQVTQMGQEVILRCVPISNHLYFYWYRQILGQKVEFLVSFYNNEISEKSEIFDDQFSVERPDGSNFTLKIRSTKLEDSAMYFCASRAPLTGSYGYTFGSGTRLTVV.

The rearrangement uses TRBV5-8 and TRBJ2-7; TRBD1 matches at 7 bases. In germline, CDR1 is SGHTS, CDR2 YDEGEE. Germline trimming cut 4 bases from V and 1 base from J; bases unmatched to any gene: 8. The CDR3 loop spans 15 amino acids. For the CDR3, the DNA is TGTGCCAGCAGCCCCGTGACAGGGTCTTCCTACGAGCAGTACTTC. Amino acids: CASSPVTGSSYEQYF. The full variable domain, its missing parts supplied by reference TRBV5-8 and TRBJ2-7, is EAGVTQSPTHLIKTRGQQATLRCSPISGHTSVYWYQQALGLGLQFLLWYDEGEERNRGNFPPRFSGRQFPNYSSELNVNALELEDSALYLCASSPVTGSSYEQYFGPGTRLTVT.

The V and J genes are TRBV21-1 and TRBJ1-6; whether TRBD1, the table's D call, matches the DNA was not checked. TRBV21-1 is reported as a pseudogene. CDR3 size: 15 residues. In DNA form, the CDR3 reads TGTGCCAGCAGCAGAAGGACAGGGGAGAATTCACCCCTCCACTTT. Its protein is CASSRRTGENSPLHF.

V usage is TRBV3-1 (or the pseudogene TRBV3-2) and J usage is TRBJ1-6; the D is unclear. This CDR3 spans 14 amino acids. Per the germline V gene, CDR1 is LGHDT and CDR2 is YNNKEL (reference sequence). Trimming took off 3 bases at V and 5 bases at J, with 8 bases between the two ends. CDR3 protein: CASSQLRDNSPLHF. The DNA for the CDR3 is TGTGCCAGCAGCCAGTTGAGAGATAATTCACCCCTCCACTTT.

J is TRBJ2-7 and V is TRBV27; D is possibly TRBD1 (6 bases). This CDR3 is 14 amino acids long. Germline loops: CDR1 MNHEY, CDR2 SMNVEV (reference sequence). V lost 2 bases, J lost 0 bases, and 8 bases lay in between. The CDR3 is CASSLRDNSYEQYF. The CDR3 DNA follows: TGTGCCAGCAGTTTAAGGGACAACTCCTACGAGCAGTACTTC.

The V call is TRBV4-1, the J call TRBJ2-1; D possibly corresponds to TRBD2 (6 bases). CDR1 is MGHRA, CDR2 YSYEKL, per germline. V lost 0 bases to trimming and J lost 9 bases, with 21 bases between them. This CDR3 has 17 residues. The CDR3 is CASSQEVLVAERGEQFF. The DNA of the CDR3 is TGCGCCAGCAGCCAAGAAGTTCTCGTAGCGGAGAGGGGTGAGCAGTTCTTC.

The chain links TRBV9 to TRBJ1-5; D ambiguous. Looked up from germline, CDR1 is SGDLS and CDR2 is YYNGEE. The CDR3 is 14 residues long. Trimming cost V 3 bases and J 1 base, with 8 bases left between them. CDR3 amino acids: CASSAGGSNQPQHF. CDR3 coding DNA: TGTGCCAGCAGCGCCGGAGGGAGCAATCAGCCCCAGCATTTT.

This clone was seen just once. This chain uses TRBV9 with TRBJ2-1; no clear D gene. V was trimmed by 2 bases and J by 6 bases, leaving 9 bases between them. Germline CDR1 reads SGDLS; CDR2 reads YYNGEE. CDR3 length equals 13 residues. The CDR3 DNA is TGTGCCAGCAGCGTTGGCCTCGCCAATGAGCAGTTCTTC. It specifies CASSVGLANEQFF.

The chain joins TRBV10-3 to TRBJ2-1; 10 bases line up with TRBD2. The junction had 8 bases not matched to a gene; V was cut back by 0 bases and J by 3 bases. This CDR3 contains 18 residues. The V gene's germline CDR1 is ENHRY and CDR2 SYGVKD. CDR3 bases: TGTGCCATCAGTGAGTCTCTGATCGGGACTAGCGACTACAATGAGCAGTTCTTC. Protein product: CAISESLIGTSDYNEQFF.

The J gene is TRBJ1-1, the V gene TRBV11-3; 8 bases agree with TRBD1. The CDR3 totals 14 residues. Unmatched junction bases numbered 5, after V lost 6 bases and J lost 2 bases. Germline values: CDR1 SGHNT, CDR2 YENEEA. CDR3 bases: TGTGCCAGCAGAGAAACAGGGGGAAACACTGAAGCTTTCTTT. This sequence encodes CASRETGGNTEAFF.

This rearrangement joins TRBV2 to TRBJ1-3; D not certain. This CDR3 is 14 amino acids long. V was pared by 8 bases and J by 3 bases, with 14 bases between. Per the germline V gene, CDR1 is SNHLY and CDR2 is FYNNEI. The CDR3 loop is CASGPQAIGNTIYF. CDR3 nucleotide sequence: TGTGCCAGCGGCCCGCAGGCAATTGGAAACACCATATATTTT. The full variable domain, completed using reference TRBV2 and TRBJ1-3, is EPEVTQTPSHQVTQMGQEVILRCVPISNHLYFYWYRQILGQKVEFLVSFYNNEISEKSEIFDDQFSVERPDGSNFTLKIRSTKLEDSAMYFCASGPQAIGNTIYFGEGSWLTVV.

The CDR3 nucleotides read TGTGCCTGGAGTCCACGGGCGGGTTCACCCCTCCACTTT. This codes for CAWSPRAGSPLHF. V is TRBV30 and J is TRBJ1-6; D gene uncertain. There are 13 residues in the CDR3. The V end was cut by 2 bases, the J end by 9 bases, with 11 bases between. The germline gives CDR1 GTSNPN, CDR2 SVGIG (reference sequence).

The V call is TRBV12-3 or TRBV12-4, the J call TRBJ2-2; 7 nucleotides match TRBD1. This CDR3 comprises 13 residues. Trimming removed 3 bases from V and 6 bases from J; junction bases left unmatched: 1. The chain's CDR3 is CASSLQGAGELFF. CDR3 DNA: TGTGCCAGCAGTTTGCAGGGGGCCGGGGAGCTGTTTTTT.

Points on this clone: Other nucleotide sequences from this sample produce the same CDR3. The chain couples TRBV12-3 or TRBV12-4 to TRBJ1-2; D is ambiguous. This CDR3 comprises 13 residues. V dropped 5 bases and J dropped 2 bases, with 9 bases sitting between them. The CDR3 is CASSLTGNYGYTF. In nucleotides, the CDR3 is TGTGCCAGCAGTCTCACGGGGAACTATGGCTACACCTTC.

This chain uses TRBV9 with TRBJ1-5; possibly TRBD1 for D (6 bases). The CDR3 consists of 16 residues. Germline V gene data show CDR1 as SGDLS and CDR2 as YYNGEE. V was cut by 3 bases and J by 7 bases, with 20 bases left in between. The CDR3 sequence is CASSESGTPRGQPQHF. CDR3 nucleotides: TGTGCCAGCAGCGAATCCGGGACACCCAGGGGACAGCCCCAGCATTTT.

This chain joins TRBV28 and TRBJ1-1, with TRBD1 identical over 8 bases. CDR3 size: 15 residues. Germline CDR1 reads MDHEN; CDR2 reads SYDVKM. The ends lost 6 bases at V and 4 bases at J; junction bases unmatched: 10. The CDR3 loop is CASSSGQGIGTEAFF. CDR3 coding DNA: TGTGCCAGCAGCTCTGGACAGGGAATTGGCACTGAAGCTTTCTTT.

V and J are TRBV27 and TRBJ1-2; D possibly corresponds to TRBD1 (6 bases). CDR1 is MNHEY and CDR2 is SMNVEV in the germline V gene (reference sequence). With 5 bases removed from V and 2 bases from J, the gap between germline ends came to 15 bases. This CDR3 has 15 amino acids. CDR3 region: CASSPRGQMNYGYTF. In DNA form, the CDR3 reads TGTGCCAGCAGTCCACGGGGACAAATGAACTATGGCTACACCTTC.

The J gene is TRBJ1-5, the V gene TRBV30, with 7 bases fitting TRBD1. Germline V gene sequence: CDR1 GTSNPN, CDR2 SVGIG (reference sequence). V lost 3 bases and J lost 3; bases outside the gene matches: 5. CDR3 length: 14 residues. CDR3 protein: CAWRATGNNQPQHF. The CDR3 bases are TGTGCCTGGAGGGCGACAGGGAACAATCAGCCCCAGCATTTT.

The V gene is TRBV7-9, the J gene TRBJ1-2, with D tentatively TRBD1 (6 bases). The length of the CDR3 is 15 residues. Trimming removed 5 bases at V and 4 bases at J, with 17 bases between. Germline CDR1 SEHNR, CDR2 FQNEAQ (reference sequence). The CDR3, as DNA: TGTGCCAGCAGCAACAGGGATTTTCCTACCTATGGCTACACCTTC. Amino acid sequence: CASSNRDFPTYGYTF.

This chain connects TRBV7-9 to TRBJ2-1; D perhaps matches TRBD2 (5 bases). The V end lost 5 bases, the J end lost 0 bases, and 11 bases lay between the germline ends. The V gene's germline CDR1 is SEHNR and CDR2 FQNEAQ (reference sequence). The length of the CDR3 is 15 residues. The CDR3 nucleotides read TGTGCCAGCAGCGCCTCGGGAAGCTCCTACAATGAGCAGTTCTTC. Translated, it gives CASSASGSSYNEQFF.

Written as DNA, the CDR3 is TGTGCCAGCAGACACACAGGGTATCAGGGAGATACGCAGTATTTT. It codes for CASRHTGYQGDTQYF. V usage is TRBV7-9 and J usage is TRBJ2-3; D perhaps matches TRBD1 (6 bases). V lost 6 bases and J 5 bases, leaving 18 bases between the germline ends. CDR3 length: 15 residues. Germline V gene lookup returns CDR1 SEHNR and CDR2 FQNEAQ (reference sequence). Full variable domain (missing parts from reference TRBV7-9 and TRBJ2-3): DTGVSQNPRHKITKRGQNVTFRCDPISEHNRLYWYRQTLGQGPEFLTYFQNEAQLEKSRLLSDRFSAERPKGSFSTLEIQRTEQGDSAMYLCASRHTGYQGDTQYFGPGTRLTVL.

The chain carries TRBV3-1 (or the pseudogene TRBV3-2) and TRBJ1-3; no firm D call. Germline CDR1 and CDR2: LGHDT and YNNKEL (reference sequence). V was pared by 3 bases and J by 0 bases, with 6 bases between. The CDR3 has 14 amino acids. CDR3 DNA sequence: TGTGCCAGCAGCCAGGCCGTCTCTGGAAACACCATATATTTT. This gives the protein CASSQAVSGNTIYF.

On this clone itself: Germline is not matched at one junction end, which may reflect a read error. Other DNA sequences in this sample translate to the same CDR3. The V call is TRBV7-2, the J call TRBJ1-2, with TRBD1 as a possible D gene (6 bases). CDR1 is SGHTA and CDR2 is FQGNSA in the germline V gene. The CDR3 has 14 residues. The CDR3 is CASSLVTDGRGYTF. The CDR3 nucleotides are TGTGCCAGCAGCTTAGTCACAGACGGCAGGGGCTACACCTTT.

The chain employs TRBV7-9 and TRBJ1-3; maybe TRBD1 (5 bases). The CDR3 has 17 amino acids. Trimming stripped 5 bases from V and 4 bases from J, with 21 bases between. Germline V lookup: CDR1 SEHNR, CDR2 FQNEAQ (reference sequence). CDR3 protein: CASSPQRQGSAGNTIYF. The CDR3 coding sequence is TGTGCCAGCAGCCCCCAACGCCAGGGATCAGCCGGAAACACCATATATTTT.

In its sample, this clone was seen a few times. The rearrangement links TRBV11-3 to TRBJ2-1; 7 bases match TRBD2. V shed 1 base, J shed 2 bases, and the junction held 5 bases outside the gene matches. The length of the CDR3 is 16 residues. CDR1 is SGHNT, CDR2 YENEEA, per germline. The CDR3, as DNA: TGTGCCAGCAGCTTAGGAGGGGCGGGAGCCTACAATGAGCAGTTCTTC. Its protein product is CASSLGGAGAYNEQFF.